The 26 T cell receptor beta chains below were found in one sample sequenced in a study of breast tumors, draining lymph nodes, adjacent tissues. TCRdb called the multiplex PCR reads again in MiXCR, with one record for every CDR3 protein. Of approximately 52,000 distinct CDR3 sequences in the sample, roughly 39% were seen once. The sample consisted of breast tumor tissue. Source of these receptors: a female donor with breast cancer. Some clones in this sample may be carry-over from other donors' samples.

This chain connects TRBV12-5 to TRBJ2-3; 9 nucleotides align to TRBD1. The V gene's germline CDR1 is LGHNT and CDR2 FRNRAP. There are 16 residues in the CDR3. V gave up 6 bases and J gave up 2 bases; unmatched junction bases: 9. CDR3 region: CASGRSRDRATDTQYF. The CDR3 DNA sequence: TGTGCTAGTGGCCGATCCCGGGACAGGGCCACAGATACGCAGTATTTT. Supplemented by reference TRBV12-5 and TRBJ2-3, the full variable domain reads DARVTQTPRHKVTEMGQEVTMRCQPILGHNTVFWYRQTMMQGLELLAYFRNRAPLDDSGMPKDRFSAEMPDATLATLKIQPSEPRDSAVYFCASGRSRDRATDTQYFGPGTRLTVL.

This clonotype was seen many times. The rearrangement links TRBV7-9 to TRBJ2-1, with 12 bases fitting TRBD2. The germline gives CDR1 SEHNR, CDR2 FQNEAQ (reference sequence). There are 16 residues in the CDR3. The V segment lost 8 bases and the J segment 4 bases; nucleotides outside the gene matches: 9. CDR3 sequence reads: CASAFVGLAGYNEQFF. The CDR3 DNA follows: TGTGCCAGCGCTTTCGTAGGACTAGCGGGGTACAATGAGCAGTTCTTC.

CDR3 in amino acids: CASSLGTENTGELFF. CDR3 bases: TGTGCCAGCAGTTTAGGGACGGAGAACACCGGGGAGCTGTTTTTT. The gene calls are TRBV28 and TRBJ2-2; D is perhaps TRBD1 or TRBD2 (5 bases each). Germline V lookup: CDR1 MDHEN, CDR2 SYDVKM. V was shortened by 2 bases and J by 1 base, with 8 bases between the two germline ends. The CDR3 is 15 amino acids.

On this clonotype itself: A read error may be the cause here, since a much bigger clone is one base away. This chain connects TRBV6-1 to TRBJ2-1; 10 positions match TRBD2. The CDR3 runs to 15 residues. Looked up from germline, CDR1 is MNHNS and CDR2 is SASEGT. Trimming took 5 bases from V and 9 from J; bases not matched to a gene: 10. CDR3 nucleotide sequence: TGTGCCAGCAGTCACGGAGCGGGAGGGAAAGGTGAGCAGTTCTTC. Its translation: CASSHGAGGKGEQFF.

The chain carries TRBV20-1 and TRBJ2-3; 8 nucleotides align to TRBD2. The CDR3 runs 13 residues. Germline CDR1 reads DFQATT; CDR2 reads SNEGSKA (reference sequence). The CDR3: CSAPGLATNEQYF. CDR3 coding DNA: TGCAGCGCCCCAGGACTAGCCACCAATGAGCAGTATTTT.

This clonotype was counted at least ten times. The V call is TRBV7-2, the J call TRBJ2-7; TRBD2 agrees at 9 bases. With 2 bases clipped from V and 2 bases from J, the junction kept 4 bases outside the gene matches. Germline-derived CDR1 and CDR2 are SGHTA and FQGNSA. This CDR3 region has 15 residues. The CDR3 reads CASSLLLAGAYEQYF. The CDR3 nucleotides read TGTGCCAGCAGCTTACTCTTAGCGGGGGCCTACGAGCAGTACTTC.

Written as DNA, the CDR3 is TGTGCCACCAGCAGCACGCCTTCAGGGACGAAGGTTAATGAAGCTTTCTTT. Translated, it gives CATSSTPSGTKVNEAFF. The rearrangement joins TRBV15 to TRBJ1-1; possible D gene TRBD1, 5 bases. Germline V gene lookup returns CDR1 LNHNV and CDR2 YYDKDF (reference sequence). Trimming removed 3 bases from V and 7 bases from J, with 24 bases in between. The CDR3 is 17 residues long. Full variable domain (rest looked up from reference TRBV15 and TRBJ1-1): DAMVIQNPRYQVTQFGKPVTLSCSQTLNHNVMYWYQQKSSQAPKLLFHYYDKDFNNEADTPDNFQSRRPNTSFCFLDIRSPGLGDTAMYLCATSSTPSGTKVNEAFFGQGTRLTVV.

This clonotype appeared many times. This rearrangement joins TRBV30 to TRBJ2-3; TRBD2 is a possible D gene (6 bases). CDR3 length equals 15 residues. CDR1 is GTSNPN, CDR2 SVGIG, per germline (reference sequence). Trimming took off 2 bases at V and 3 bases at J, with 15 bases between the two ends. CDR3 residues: CAWSLLGGETDTQYF. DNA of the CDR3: TGTGCCTGGAGTCTGCTGGGGGGAGAAACAGATACGCAGTATTTT.

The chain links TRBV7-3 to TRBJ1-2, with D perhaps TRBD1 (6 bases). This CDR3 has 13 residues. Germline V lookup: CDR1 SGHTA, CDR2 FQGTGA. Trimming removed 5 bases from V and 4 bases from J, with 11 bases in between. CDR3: CASSPGQSYGYTF. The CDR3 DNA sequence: TGTGCCAGCAGCCCAGGACAGTCCTATGGCTACACCTTC.

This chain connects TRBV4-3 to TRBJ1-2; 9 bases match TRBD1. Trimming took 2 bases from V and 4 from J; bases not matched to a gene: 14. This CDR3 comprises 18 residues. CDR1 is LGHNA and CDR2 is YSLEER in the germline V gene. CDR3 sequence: CASSQNRPGQGGIYGYTF. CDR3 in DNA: TGCGCCAGCAGCCAAAATCGACCGGGACAGGGAGGCATCTATGGCTACACCTTC.

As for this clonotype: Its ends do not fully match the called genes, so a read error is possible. The CDR3 DNA reads TGTGCCGGCAGCCAATCCGGGGAAGGGGTTGAGCAGTTCTTC. Translating it yields CAGSQSGEGVEQFF. The V gene is TRBV16, the J gene TRBJ2-1; perhaps D is TRBD1 or TRBD2 (5 bases each). The CDR3 totals 14 residues. CDR1 and CDR2 from the germline V gene are KGHSY and FQNENV.

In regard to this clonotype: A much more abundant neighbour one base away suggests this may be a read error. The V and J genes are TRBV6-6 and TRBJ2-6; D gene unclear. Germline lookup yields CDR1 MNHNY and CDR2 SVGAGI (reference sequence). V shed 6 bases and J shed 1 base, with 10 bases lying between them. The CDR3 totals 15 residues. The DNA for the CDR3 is TGTGCCAGCAGCCTGGGATTGTCTGGGGCCAACGTCCTGACTTTC. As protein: CASSLGLSGANVLTF.

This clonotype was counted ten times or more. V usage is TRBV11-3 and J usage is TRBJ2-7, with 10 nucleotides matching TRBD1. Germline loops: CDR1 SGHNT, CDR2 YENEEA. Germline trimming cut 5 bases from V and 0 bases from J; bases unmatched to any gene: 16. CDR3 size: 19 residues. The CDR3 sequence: CASSQRPGTGATSSYEQYF. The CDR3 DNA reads TGTGCCAGCAGCCAACGTCCCGGGACAGGGGCGACTTCCTCCTACGAGCAGTACTTC.

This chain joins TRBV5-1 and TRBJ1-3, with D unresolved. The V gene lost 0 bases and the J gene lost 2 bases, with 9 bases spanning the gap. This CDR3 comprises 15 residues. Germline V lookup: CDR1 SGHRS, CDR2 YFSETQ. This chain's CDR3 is CASSLGGRTGNTIYF. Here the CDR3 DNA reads TGCGCCAGCAGCTTGGGGGGAAGAACTGGAAACACCATATATTTT.

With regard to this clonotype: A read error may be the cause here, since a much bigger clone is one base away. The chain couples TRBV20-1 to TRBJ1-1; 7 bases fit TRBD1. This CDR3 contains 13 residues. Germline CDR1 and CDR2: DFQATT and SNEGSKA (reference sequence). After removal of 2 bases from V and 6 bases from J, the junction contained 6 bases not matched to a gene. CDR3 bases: TGCAGTGCTAGATGGCAGGGGGACGCTGAAGCTTTCTTT. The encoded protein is CSARWQGDAEAFF.

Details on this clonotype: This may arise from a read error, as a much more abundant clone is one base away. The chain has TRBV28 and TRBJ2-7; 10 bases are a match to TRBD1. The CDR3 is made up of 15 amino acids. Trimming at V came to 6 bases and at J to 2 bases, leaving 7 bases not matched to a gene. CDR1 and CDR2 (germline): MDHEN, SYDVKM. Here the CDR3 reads CASRRQGAKTYEQYF. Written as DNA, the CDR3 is TGTGCCAGCAGACGACAGGGGGCCAAGACCTACGAGCAGTACTTC.

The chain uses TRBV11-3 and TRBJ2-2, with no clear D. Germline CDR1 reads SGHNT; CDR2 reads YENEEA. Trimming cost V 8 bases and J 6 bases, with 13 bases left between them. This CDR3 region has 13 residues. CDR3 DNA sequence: TGTGCCAGCCCACAGAACGGCGCCGGGGAGCTGTTTTTT. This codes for CASPQNGAGELFF.

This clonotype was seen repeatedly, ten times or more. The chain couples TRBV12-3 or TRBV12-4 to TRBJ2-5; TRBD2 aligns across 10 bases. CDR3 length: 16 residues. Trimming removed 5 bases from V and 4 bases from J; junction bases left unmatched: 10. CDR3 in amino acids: CASSGLAGEGLETQYF. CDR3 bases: TGTGCCAGCAGTGGCCTAGCGGGAGAGGGGTTAGAGACCCAGTACTTC.

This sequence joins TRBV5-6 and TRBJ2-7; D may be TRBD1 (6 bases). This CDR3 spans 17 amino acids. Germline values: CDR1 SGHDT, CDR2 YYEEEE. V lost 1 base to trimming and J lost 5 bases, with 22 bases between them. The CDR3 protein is CASSLFQGSGQFNEQYF. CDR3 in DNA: TGTGCCAGCAGCTTGTTTCAGGGGTCCGGACAGTTCAACGAGCAGTACTTC.

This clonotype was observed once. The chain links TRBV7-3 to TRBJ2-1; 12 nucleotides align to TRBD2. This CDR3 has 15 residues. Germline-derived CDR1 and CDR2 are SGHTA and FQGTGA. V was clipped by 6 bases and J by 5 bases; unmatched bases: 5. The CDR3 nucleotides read TGTGCCAGCAGTTTGACTAGCGGGAGAGACAATGAGCAGTTCTTC. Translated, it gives CASSLTSGRDNEQFF. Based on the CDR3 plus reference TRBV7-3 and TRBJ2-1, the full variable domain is GAGVSQTPSNKVTEKGKYVELRCDPISGHTALYWYRQSLGQGPEFLIYFQGTGAADDSGLPNDRFFAVRPEGSVSTLKIQRTERGDSAVYLCASSLTSGRDNEQFFGPGTRLTVL.

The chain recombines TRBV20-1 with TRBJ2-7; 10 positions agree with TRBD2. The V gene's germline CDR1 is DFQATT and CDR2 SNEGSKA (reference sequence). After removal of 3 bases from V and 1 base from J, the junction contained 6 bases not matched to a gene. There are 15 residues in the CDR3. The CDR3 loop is CSARKELAGSYEQYF. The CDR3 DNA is TGCAGTGCTAGGAAAGAACTAGCGGGATCCTACGAGCAGTACTTC.

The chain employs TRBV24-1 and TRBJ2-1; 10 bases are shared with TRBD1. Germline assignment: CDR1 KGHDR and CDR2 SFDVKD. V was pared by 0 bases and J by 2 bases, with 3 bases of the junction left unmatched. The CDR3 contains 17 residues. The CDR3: CATSDLRGTGAYNEQFF. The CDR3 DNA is TGTGCCACCAGTGATTTGCGTGGGACAGGGGCCTACAATGAGCAGTTCTTC.

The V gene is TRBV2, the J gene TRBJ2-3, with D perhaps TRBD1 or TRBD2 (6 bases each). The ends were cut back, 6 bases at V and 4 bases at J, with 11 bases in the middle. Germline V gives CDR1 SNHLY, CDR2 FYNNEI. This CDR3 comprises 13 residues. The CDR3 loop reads CASRGGGPDTQYF. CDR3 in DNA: TGTGCCAGCAGGGGGGGCGGGCCAGATACGCAGTATTTT. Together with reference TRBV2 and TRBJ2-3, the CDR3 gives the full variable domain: EPEVTQTPSHQVTQMGQEVILRCVPISNHLYFYWYRQILGQKVEFLVSFYNNEISEKSEIFDDQFSVERPDGSNFTLKIRSTKLEDSAMYFCASRGGGPDTQYFGPGTRLTVL.

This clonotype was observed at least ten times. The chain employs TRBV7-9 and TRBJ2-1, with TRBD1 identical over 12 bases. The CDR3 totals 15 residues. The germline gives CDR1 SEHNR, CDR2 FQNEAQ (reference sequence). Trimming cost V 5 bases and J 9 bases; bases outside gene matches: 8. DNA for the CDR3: TGTGCCAGCAGCCCCCGGGACAGGGGGCGCGGTGAGCAGTTCTTC. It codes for CASSPRDRGRGEQFF.

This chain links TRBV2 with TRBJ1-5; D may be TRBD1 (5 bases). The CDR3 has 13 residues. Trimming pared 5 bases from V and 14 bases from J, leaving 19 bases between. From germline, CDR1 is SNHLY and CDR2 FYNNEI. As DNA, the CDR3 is TGTGCCAGCAGTACCCGGGGGAGGGGCAATGAGCATTTT. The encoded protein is CASSTRGRGNEHF.

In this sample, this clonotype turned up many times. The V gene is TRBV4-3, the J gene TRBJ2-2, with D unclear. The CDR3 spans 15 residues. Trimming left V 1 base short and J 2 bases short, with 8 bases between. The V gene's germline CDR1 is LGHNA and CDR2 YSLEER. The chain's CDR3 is CASSQGRYNTGELFF. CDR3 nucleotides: TGCGCCAGCAGCCAAGGGCGGTATAACACCGGGGAGCTGTTTTTT.